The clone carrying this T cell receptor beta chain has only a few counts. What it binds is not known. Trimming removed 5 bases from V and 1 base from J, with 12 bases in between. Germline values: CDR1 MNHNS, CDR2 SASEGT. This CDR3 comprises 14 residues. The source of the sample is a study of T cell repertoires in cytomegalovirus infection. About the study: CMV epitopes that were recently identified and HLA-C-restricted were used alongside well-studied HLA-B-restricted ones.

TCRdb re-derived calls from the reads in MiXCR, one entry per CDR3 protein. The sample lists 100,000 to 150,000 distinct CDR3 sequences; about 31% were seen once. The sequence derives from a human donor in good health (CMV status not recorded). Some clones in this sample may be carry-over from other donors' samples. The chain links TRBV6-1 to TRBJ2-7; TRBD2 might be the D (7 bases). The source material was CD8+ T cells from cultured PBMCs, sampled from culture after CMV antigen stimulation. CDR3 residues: CASSSRGRSYEQYF. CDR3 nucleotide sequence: TGTGCCAGCAGTTCGCGGGGGCGATCCTACGAGCAGTACTTC.